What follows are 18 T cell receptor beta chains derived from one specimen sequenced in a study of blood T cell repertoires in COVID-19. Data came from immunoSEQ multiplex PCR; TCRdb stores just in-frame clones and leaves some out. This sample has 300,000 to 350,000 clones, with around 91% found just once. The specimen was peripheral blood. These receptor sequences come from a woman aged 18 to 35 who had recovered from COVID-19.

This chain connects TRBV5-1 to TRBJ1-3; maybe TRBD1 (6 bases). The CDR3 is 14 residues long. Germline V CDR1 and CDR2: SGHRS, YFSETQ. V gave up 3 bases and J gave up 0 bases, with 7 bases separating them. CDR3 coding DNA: TGCGCCAGCAGCTGGGACACCTCTGGAAACACCATATATTTT. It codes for CASSWDTSGNTIYF.

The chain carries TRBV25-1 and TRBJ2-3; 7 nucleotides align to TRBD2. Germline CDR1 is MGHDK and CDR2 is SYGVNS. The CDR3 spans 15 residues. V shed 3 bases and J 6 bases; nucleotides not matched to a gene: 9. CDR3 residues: CASSDGGTIRDTQYF. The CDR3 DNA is TGTGCCAGCAGTGATGGGGGGACTATCAGGGATACGCAGTATTTT.

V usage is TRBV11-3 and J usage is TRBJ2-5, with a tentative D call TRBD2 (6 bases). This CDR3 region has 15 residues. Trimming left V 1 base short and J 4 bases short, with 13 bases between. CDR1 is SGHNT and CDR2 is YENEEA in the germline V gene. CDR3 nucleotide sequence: TGTGCCAGCAGCTTAGGGGGCAGCGGGCCAGAGACCCAGTACTTC. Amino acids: CASSLGGSGPETQYF.

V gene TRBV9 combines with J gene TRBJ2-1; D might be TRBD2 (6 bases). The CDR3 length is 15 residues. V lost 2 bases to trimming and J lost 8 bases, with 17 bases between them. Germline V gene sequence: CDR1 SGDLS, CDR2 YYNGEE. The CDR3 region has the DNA TGTGCCAGCAGCGTCCTAGCGAGAAGTTTCGATGAGCAGTTCTTC. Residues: CASSVLARSFDEQFF.

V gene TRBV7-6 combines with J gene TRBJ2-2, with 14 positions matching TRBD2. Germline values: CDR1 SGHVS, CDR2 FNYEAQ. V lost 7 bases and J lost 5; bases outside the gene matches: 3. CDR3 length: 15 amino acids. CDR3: CASIRTSGRTGELFF. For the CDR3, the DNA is TGTGCCAGCATACGGACTAGCGGGAGGACCGGGGAGCTGTTTTTT. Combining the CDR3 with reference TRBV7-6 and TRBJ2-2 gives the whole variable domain GAGVSQSPRYKVTKRGQDVALRCDPISGHVSLYWYRQALGQGPEFLTYFNYEAQQDKSGLPNDRFSAERPEGSISTLTIQRTEQRDSAMYRCASIRTSGRTGELFFGEGSRLTVL.

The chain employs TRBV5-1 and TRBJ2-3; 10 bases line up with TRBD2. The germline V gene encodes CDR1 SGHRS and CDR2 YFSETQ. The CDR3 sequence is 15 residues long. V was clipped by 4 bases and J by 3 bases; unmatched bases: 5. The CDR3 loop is CASSTSGMTTDTQYF. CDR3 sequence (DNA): TGCGCCAGCAGCACTAGCGGGATGACGACAGATACGCAGTATTTT.

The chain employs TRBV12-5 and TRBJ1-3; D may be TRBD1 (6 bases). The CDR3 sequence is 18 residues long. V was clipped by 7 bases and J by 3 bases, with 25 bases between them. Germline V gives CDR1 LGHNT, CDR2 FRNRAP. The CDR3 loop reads CASALRQGSPKVGNTIYF. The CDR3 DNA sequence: TGTGCTAGTGCCCTGAGGCAGGGGAGCCCCAAAGTTGGAAACACCATATATTTT.

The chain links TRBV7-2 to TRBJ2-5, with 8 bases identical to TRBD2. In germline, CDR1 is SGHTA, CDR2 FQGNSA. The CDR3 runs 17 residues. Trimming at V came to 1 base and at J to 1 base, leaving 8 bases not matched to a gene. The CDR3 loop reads CASSLGIGGAPQETQYF. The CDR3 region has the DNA TGTGCCAGCAGCTTAGGGATCGGGGGGGCGCCCCAAGAGACCCAGTACTTC.

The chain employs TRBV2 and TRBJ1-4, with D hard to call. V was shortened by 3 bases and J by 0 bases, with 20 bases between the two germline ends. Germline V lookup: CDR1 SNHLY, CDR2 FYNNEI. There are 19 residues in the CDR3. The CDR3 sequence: CASSDRRLSYGATNEKLFF. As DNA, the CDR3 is TGTGCCAGCAGTGATAGGAGACTGAGCTATGGTGCAACTAATGAAAAACTGTTTTTT.

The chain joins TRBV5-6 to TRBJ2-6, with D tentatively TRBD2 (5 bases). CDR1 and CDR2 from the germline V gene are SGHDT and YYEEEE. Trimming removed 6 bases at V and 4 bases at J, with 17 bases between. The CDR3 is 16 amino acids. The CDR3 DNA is TGTGCCAGCACCCCGGCCGGGGTACGAGGGGCCAACGTCCTGACTTTC. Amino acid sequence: CASTPAGVRGANVLTF.

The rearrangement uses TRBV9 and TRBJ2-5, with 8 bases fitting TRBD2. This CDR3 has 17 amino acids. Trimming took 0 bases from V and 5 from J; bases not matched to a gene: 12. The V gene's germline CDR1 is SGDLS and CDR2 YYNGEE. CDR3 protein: CASSVGPSSGRGETQYF. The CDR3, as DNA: TGTGCCAGCAGCGTAGGTCCCTCAAGCGGGAGAGGGGAGACCCAGTACTTC.

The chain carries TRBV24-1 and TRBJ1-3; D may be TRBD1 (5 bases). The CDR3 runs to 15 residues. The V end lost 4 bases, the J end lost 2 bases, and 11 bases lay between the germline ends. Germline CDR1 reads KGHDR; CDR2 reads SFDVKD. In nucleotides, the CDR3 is TGTGCCACCAGTGACCCCGGGACTACTGGAAACACCATATATTTT. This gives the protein CATSDPGTTGNTIYF.

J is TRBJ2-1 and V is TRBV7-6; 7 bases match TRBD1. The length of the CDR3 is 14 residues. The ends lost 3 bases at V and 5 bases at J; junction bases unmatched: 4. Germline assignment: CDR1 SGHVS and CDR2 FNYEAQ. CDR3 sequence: CASSFGTEDNEQFF. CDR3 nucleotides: TGTGCCAGCAGCTTTGGGACAGAAGACAATGAGCAGTTCTTC.

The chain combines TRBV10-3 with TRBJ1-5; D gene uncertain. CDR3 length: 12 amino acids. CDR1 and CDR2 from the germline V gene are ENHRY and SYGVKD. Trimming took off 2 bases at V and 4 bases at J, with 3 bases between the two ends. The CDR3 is CAISEPNQPQHF. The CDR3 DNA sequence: TGTGCCATCAGTGAGCCTAATCAGCCCCAGCATTTT.

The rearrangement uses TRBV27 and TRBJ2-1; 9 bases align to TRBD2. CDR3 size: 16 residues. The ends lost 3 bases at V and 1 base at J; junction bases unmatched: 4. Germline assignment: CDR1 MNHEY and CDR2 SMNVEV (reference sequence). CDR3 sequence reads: CASSFLLAGSYNEQFF. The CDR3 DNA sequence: TGTGCCAGCAGTTTCCTCCTAGCGGGATCCTACAATGAGCAGTTCTTC.

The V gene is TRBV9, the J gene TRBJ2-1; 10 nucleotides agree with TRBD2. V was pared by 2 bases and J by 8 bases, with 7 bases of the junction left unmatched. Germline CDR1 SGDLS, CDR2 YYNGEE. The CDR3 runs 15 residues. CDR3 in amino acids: CASSVLAGVVDEQFF. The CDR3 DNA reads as TGTGCCAGCAGCGTCCTAGCGGGAGTTGTTGATGAGCAGTTCTTC.

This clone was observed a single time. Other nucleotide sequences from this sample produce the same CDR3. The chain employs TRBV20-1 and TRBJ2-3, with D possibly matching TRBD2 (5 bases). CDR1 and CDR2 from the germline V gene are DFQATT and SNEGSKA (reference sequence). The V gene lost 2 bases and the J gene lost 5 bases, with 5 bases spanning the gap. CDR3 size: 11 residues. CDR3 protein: CSARRGDTQYF. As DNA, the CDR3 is TGCAGTGCTAGACGGGGAGATACGCAGTATTTT.

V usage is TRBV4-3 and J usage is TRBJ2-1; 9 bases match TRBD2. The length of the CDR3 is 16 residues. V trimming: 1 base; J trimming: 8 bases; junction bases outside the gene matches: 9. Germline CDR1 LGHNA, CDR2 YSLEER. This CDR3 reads CASSQAPAGGLDEQFF. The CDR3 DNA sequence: TGCGCCAGCAGCCAAGCACCGGCGGGAGGGCTTGATGAGCAGTTCTTC.